This TCR beta chain appears in the sequencing data of a study of T cells after yellow fever vaccination. Findings of the study overall: Though it reached lower strength, the secondary response hit its peak faster, day 5 versus 15.

A process of 5'RACE template switching, which added a universal primer site and UMIs, was used to make TCR cDNA. TCRdb recomputed calls from the 5' RACE reads with MiXCR, one row per CDR3 protein. The sample records over 250,000 distinct CDR3 sequences, roughly 3.9% being singletons. This clonotype has just a few counts. Its antigen remains unidentified. This CDR3 has 15 amino acids. Germline V gives CDR1 SGHRS, CDR2 YFSETQ. With 0 bases clipped from V and 2 bases from J, the junction kept 4 bases outside the gene matches. The sequencing here drew on PBMCs, taken 5 days after the yellow fever booster vaccination. This chain joins TRBV5-1 and TRBJ1-2; 7 positions match TRBD1. The receptor was isolated from a man aged 18 to 29 who received the YFV17D yellow fever vaccine. The CDR3 bases are TGCGCCAGCAGCTTGGGACAGGGCCCCAACTATGGCTACACCTTC. Its protein is CASSLGQGPNYGYTF.